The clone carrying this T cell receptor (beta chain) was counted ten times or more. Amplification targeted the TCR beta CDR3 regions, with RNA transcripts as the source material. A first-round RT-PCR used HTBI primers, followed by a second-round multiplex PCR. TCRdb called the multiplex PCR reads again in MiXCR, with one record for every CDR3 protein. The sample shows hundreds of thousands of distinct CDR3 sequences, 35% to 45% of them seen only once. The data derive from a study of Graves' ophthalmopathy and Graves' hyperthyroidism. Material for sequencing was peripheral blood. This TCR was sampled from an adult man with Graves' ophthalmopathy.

This CDR3 is CASSLVGYGNTEAFF. The CDR3 DNA reads as TGTGCCAGCAGCTTAGTTGGGTATGGGAACACTGAAGCTTTCTTT. This sequence joins TRBV7-9 and TRBJ1-1; D is unresolved. There are 15 residues in the CDR3. CDR1 SEHNR and CDR2 FQNEAQ come from the germline V gene (reference sequence). The V end was cut by 1 base, the J end by 1 base, with 10 bases between.